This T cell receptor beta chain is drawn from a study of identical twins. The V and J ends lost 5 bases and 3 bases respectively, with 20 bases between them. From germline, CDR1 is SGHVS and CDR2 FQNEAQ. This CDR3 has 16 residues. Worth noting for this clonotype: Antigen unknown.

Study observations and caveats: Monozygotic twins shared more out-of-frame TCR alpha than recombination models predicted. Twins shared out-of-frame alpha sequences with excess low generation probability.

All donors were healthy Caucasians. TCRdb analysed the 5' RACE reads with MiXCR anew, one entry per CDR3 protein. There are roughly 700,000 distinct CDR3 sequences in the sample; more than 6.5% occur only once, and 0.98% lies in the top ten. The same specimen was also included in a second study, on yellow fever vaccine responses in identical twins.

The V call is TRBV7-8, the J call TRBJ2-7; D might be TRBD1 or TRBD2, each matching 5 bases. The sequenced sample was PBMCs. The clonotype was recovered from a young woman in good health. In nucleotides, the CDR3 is TGTGCCAGCAGCCTACCGGTCGGCAGGGAGAACTACGAGCAGTACTTC. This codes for CASSLPVGRENYEQYF.